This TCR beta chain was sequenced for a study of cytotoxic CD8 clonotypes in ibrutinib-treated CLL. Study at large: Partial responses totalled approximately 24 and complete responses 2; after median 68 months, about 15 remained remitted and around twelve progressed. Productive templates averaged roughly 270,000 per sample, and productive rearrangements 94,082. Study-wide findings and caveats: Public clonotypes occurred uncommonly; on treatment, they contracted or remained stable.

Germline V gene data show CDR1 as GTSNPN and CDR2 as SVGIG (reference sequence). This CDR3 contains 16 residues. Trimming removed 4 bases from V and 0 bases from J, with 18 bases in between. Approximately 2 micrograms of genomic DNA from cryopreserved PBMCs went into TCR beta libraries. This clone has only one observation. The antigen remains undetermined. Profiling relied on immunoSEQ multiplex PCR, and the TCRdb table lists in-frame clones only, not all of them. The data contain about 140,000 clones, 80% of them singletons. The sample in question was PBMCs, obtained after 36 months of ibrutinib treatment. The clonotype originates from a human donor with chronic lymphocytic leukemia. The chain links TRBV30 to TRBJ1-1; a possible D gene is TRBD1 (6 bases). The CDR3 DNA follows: TGTGCCTGGACTTTAAGGGGACACCCCGTGAACACTGAAGCTTTCTTT. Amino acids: CAWTLRGHPVNTEAFF.